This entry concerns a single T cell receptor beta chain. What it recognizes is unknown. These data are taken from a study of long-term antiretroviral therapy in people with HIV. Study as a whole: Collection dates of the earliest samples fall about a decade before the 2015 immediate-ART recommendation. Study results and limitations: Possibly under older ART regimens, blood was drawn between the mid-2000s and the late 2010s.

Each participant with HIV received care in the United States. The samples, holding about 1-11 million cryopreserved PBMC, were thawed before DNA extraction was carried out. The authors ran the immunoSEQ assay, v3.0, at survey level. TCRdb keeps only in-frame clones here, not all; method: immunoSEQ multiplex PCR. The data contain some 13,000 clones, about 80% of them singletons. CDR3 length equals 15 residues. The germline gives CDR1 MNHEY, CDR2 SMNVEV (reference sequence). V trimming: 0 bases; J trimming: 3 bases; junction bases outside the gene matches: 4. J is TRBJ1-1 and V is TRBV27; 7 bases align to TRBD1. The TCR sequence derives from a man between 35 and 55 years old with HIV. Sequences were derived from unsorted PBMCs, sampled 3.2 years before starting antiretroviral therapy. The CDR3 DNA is TGTGCCAGCAGTTTATCGGACAGGCTCGACACTGAAGCTTTCTTT. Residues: CASSLSDRLDTEAFF.